A selection of T cell receptor beta chains follows, all from one sample in a study of blood T cell repertoires in COVID-19. Here immunoSEQ multiplex PCR was the method, and the copy in TCRdb shows in-frame clones only, minus some. The profile covers around 120,000 clones, with over 80% appearing a single time and 1.5% to 2% taken by the ten largest. Sequenced sample: peripheral blood. These receptors were taken from a man aged 70-80 years with acute or convalescent COVID-19. Both conserved end residues are part of each CDR3. The D gene is left open where the match is weak. Rows may omit the clone size; those that give it use once, few, many or a size class.

clone size | J gene | D gene | V gene | CDR3 DNA | CDR3 protein
- | TRBJ1-5 | TRBD1 | TRBV6-6 | TGTGCCAGCAGTTACGGGGACAGGGACAATCAGCCCCAGCATTTT | CASSYGDRDNQPQHF
- | TRBJ1-4 | TRBD1 | TRBV10-3 | TGTGCCATCAGTGAGTCCGGACAGGGACCTAATGAAAAACTGTTTTTT | CAISESGQGPNEKLFF
- | TRBJ1-3 | - | TRBV7-9 | TGTGCCAGCAGCCCTCAGGGCTCTGGAAACACCATATATTTT | CASSPQGSGNTIYF
- | TRBJ2-1 | TRBD2 | TRBV28 | TGTGCCAGCAGTGCCCGAAGGACTAGTCTCTATGAGCAGTTCTTC | CASSARRTSLYEQFF
- | TRBJ1-3 | TRBD1 | TRBV19 | TGTGCCAGCCGAAGGGGGCAGGGAGGCACCATATATTTT | CASRRGQGGTIYF
- | TRBJ1-2 | - | TRBV20-1 | TGCAGTGCTAGCGTTGGCTACACCTTC | CSASVGYTF
- | TRBJ1-1 | - | TRBV19 | TGTGCCAGTACCCTAGGGAAAGGGGGTGTGGACACTGAAGCTTTCTTT | CASTLGKGGVDTEAFF
few | TRBJ1-5 | - | TRBV10-2 | TGCGCCAGCAGCACAGGGTTCAATCAGCCCCAGCATTTT | CASSTGFNQPQHF
- | TRBJ1-4 | - | TRBV28 | TGTGCCAGCGGCGGCAGATACGCAACTAATGAAAAACTGTTTTTT | CASGGRYATNEKLFF
- | TRBJ2-5 | - | TRBV2 | TGTGCCAGCAGTGAATTGGACTACATCCAAGAGACCCAGTACTTC | CASSELDYIQETQYF
- | TRBJ2-1 | TRBD2 | TRBV28 | TGTGCCAGCACCAAATGGGCGGGGGGATACAATGAGCAGTTCTTC | CASTKWAGGYNEQFF
- | TRBJ1-5 | TRBD1 | TRBV3-1/TRBV3-2 | TGTGCCAGCAGCATATCGGGACAGCGGGAGGGACAGCCCCAGCATTTT | CASSISGQREGQPQHF
- | TRBJ1-1 | - | TRBV5-1 | TGCGCCAGCAGCTTGGTTGGAGGAAAGAACACTGAAGCTTTCTTT | CASSLVGGKNTEAFF
- | TRBJ2-3 | - | TRBV7-2 | TGTGCCAGCAGCCCCCTAACTCGAAGTACAGATACGCAGTATTTT | CASSPLTRSTDTQYF
- | TRBJ2-1 | TRBD2 | TRBV5-1 | TGCGCCAGCAGCGCCCTCGAGCGGGGGGCCGCTGAGCAGTTCTTC | CASSALERGAAEQFF
- | TRBJ2-3 | TRBD2 | TRBV19 | TGTGCCACCCTGAACCGGACTAGCGGGGGGGCTAGTAGAAGCACAGATACGCAGTATTTT | CATLNRTSGGASRSTDTQYF
- | TRBJ1-1 | - | TRBV7-2 | TGTGCCAGCAGCTCGGACAGAAACACTGAAGCTTTCTTT | CASSSDRNTEAFF
- | TRBJ1-4 | - | TRBV5-4 | TGTGCCAGCAGCCTTGGGACTGCCGGTGAAAAACTGTTTTTT | CASSLGTAGEKLFF
- | TRBJ1-3 | TRBD1 | TRBV18 | TGTGCCAGCTCACCCGCACAGGGGCGGCAGTCTGGAAACACCATATATTTT | CASSPAQGRQSGNTIYF
- | TRBJ2-7 | - | TRBV6-5 | TGTGCCAGCAGTTACGTCTCGGGAACCTACGAGCAGTACTTC | CASSYVSGTYEQYF
- | TRBJ2-3 | - | TRBV11-2 | TGTGCCAGCAGCTTAGAGGGGGCTAGCACAGATACGCAGTATTTT | CASSLEGASTDTQYF
- | TRBJ1-1 | - | TRBV12-3/TRBV12-4 | TGTGCCAGCGATTCCGGGATTAACACTGAAGCTTTCTTT | CASDSGINTEAFF
- | TRBJ2-2 | - | TRBV3-1/TRBV3-2 | TGTGCCAGCAGCCGCCTCCAGGGCACCGGGGAGCTGTTTTTT | CASSRLQGTGELFF
- | TRBJ1-5 | TRBD1 | TRBV5-8 | TGTGCCAGCAGCCCCCGGACAGGGAACAATCAGCCCCAGCATTTT | CASSPRTGNNQPQHF